Included here is one T cell receptor beta chain sequence, with context. Its antigen is not identified. The data were obtained in a study of T-cell memory formation after mild COVID-19. General study points: Second-wave clones reaching peak frequency on day 37 lacked confirmed SARS-CoV-2 specificity.

Constant-segment primers were used for 5'RACE, and the resulting TCR alpha and TCR beta cDNA libraries carried sample barcodes and UMIs. TCRdb re-analysed the 5' RACE reads in MiXCR, keeping a single row per CDR3 protein. The sample includes just over 400,000 distinct CDR3 sequences, 23% of them seen just once. The CDR3 is 11 residues long. Germline V gene lookup returns CDR1 SEHNR and CDR2 FQNEAQ (reference sequence). The specimen was PBMCs or a T cell subset sorted from them (not recorded which). The receptor comes from an adult woman who had mild COVID-19 (a few samples of this study predate the infection). Cell type and time point are not known. The chain recombines TRBV7-9 with TRBJ1-4; no reliable D call. The CDR3, as DNA: TGTGTGGTGTCGACTAATGAAAAACTGTTTTTT. This sequence encodes CVVSTNEKLFF.